The 16 T cell receptor beta chains below were found in one sample sequenced in a study of T cells after yellow fever vaccination. Each CDR3 protein gets one entry after TCRdb re-called the 5' RACE reads with MiXCR. The table lists about 350,000 distinct CDR3 sequences, 11% of them singletons. The material sequenced was PBMCs, taken on the day of the first yellow fever vaccination. The receptors here all came from a man aged 18 to 29 who received the YFV17D yellow fever vaccine.

This clonotype was found a few times. The chain recombines TRBV19 with TRBJ1-5; tentative D call: TRBD1 (6 bases). Trimming stripped 3 bases from V and 1 base from J, with 10 bases between. Germline V lookup: CDR1 LNHDA, CDR2 SQIVND (reference sequence). The CDR3 is 15 residues long. The CDR3 region has the DNA TGTGCCAGTAGTATGGGGGCCTTGAGCAATCAGCCCCAGCATTTT. It specifies CASSMGALSNQPQHF.

This chain joins TRBV7-2 and TRBJ1-5; D possibly corresponds to TRBD1 (6 bases). The germline V gene encodes CDR1 SGHTA and CDR2 FQGNSA. This CDR3 is 16 amino acids long. V shed 2 bases and J shed 1 base, with 12 bases lying between them. Here the CDR3 DNA reads TGTGCCAGCAGCTTACCACAGGGTTGCAGCAATCAGCCCCAGCATTTT. Translated, it gives CASSLPQGCSNQPQHF.

The rearrangement uses TRBV20-1 and TRBJ1-2, with 8 bases fitting TRBD1. Germline assignment: CDR1 DFQATT and CDR2 SNEGSKA (reference sequence). The J segment lost 4 bases and the V segment lost 0 bases, leaving 10 bases of the junction unmatched. The CDR3 extends over 16 amino acids. As DNA, the CDR3 is TGCAGTGCTAGAGATGTGAGCGGGGGACAGGCCTATGGCTACACCTTC. Translating it yields CSARDVSGGQAYGYTF.

V usage is TRBV12-3 or TRBV12-4 and J usage is TRBJ2-1; 9 positions match TRBD2. The CDR3 length is 16 residues. The V and J ends lost 5 bases and 4 bases, in that order; junction bases with no gene match: 9. CDR3 bases: TGTGCCAGCAGTCCCAGGGCGACTAGCGGTTACAATGAGCAGTTCTTC. Its protein is CASSPRATSGYNEQFF.

The chain combines TRBV12-3 or TRBV12-4 with TRBJ1-4; D may be TRBD1 (6 bases). V lost 8 bases to trimming and J lost 4 bases, with 11 bases between them. The CDR3 length is 13 residues. The CDR3 here is CASSSDSNEKLFF. CDR3 coding DNA: TGTGCCAGCTCATCGGACAGTAATGAAAAACTGTTTTTT.

In its sample, this clonotype was seen many times. The chain is built from TRBV5-1 and TRBJ2-5; TRBD1 might be the D (6 bases). V lost 0 bases, J lost 1 base, and 10 bases lay in between. CDR1 and CDR2 from the germline V gene are SGHRS and YFSETQ. The CDR3 is 15 residues long. The CDR3 sequence is CASSLGGGLQETQYF. The CDR3 DNA reads as TGCGCCAGCAGCTTGGGAGGGGGTCTCCAAGAGACCCAGTACTTC.

Of note for this clonotype: The CDR3 ends on some other residue instead of the conserved phenylalanine or tryptophan, so this is likely a read error. The V call is TRBV11-3, the J call TRBJ2-2; 10 bases map to TRBD1. V gave up 5 bases and J gave up 6 bases; unmatched junction bases: 9. CDR1 and CDR2 from the germline V gene are SGHNT and YENEEA. The CDR3 totals 16 residues. The CDR3 region is CASSRPGTGVPGELFL. The DNA of the CDR3 is TGTGCCAGCAGCAGACCAGGGACAGGGGTACCCGGGGAGCTGTTTTTA.

This clonotype was seen ten or more times. Here the CDR3 DNA reads TGTGCCAGCAGTCAGACAGCCTACGAGCAGTACTTC. It is translated as CASSQTAYEQYF. V gene TRBV12-3 or TRBV12-4 combines with J gene TRBJ2-7; D possibly corresponds to TRBD1 (5 bases). CDR3 size: 12 residues. V was clipped by 5 bases and J by 2 bases, with 7 bases between them.

This clonotype was detected only a few times. The genes are TRBV12-3 or TRBV12-4 and TRBJ1-2; 7 nucleotides agree with TRBD1. Germline trimming cut 2 bases from V and 6 bases from J; bases unmatched to any gene: 6. The CDR3 runs 14 residues. The CDR3 nucleotides read TGTGCCAGCAGTTTAATGAGGGGGCAAAATGGCTACACCTTC. Its protein is CASSLMRGQNGYTF.

This clonotype has ten or more counts. The V call is TRBV4-3, the J call TRBJ1-5; no definite D call. V was pared by 0 bases and J by 0 bases, with 6 bases between. This CDR3 comprises 15 residues. Per germline, CDR1 LGHNA and CDR2 YSLEER. CDR3 sequence: CASSQDASSNQPQHF. The CDR3 DNA sequence: TGCGCCAGCAGCCAAGATGCGAGTAGCAATCAGCCCCAGCATTTT.

This clonotype was found many times. The chain combines TRBV6-1 with TRBJ2-5, with TRBD1 matching over 7 bases. Unmatched junction bases numbered 4, after V lost 6 bases and J lost 0 bases. CDR1 is MNHNS and CDR2 is SASEGT in the germline V gene. This CDR3 is 14 amino acids long. The CDR3 here is CASREQGYQETQYF. The DNA for the CDR3 is TGTGCCAGCAGAGAACAGGGGTACCAAGAGACCCAGTACTTC.

In this sample, this clonotype turned up a few times. The chain employs TRBV15 and TRBJ2-5; no reliable D call. The CDR3 spans 14 residues. Trimming stripped 3 bases from V and 0 bases from J, with 8 bases between. Germline loops: CDR1 LNHNV, CDR2 YYDKDF (reference sequence). The chain's CDR3 is CATSSGRDQETQYF. CDR3 DNA: TGTGCCACCAGCAGCGGACGGGACCAAGAGACCCAGTACTTC.

This clonotype was recorded a few times. The J gene is TRBJ2-3, the V gene TRBV7-2, with D unresolved. The V end lost 2 bases, the J end lost 0 bases, and 6 bases lay between the germline ends. Germline assignment: CDR1 SGHTA and CDR2 FQGNSA. This CDR3 has 14 amino acids. The CDR3 is CASSLFPSTDTQYF. The CDR3 nucleotides read TGTGCCAGCAGCTTATTTCCTAGCACAGATACGCAGTATTTT. The full variable domain, its missing parts supplied by reference TRBV7-2 and TRBJ2-3, is GAGVSQSPSNKVTEKGKDVELRCDPISGHTALYWYRQSLGQGLEFLIYFQGNSAPDKSGLPSDRFSAERTGGSVSTLTIQRTQQEDSAVYLCASSLFPSTDTQYFGPGTRLTVL.

J is TRBJ2-5 and V is TRBV20-1; 8 bases match TRBD2. Germline V CDR1 and CDR2: DFQATT, SNEGSKA (reference sequence). The V segment lost 3 bases and the J segment 5 bases; nucleotides outside the gene matches: 5. The CDR3 is 13 residues long. Written as DNA, the CDR3 is TGCAGTGCTAGTCCGGGGGGGGAGGAGACCCAGTACTTC. Protein product: CSASPGGEETQYF.

A single count supports this clonotype. This rearrangement joins TRBV20-1 to TRBJ1-2; 9 bases fit TRBD1. The CDR3 covers 15 residues. In germline, CDR1 is DFQATT, CDR2 SNEGSKA (reference sequence). The J segment lost 6 bases and the V segment lost 5 bases, leaving 13 bases of the junction unmatched. The CDR3 spells CSADMGGQGMDGYTF. In nucleotides, the CDR3 is TGCAGTGCTGACATGGGAGGACAGGGGATGGATGGCTACACCTTC.

The chain uses TRBV29-1 and TRBJ1-2, with 8 bases aligning to TRBD1. In germline, CDR1 is SQVTM, CDR2 ANQGSEA. The CDR3 covers 14 residues. V lost 1 base, J lost 4 bases, and 5 bases stayed unmatched. Here the CDR3 DNA reads TGCAGCGTTGAAGGGACAGGGATGGGCTATGGCTACACCTTC. Translation: CSVEGTGMGYGYTF. The full variable domain, completed using reference TRBV29-1 and TRBJ1-2, is SAVISQKPSRDICQRGTSLTIQCQVDSQVTMMFWYRQQPGQSLTLIATANQGSEATYESGFVIDKFPISRPNLTFSTLTVSNMSPEDSSIYLCSVEGTGMGYGYTFGSGTRLTVV.